Listed here are 26 T cell receptor beta chains from one sample, sequenced in a study of blood T cells in healthy people across ages. Primed by a sample-barcoded 5' primer and a J-beta primer mix, a second PCR proceeded for 7 to 11 cycles. TCRdb processed the 5' RACE reads anew with MiXCR; each CDR3 protein has one entry. The sample has 720,000 or so distinct CDR3 sequences, around two fifths seen once. The sequencing input was blood. These receptors all stem from an elderly man in good health.

This clonotype appeared a few times. This chain links TRBV12-3 or TRBV12-4 with TRBJ1-2, with 9 nucleotides matching TRBD1. The CDR3 runs 15 residues. Trimming took 5 bases from V and 7 from J; bases not matched to a gene: 11. The CDR3 bases are TGTGCCAGCAGTCCAACCGGGACAGGGATAGGTGGCTACACCTTC. Its protein product is CASSPTGTGIGGYTF.

This clonotype was found once. The V and J genes are TRBV20-1 and TRBJ2-4; tentatively, D is TRBD1 (5 bases). The last part of the DNA fits TRBJ2-7 better; the J call may be wrong. Germline V gene lookup returns CDR1 DFQATT and CDR2 SNEGSKA (reference sequence). The CDR3 loop spans 14 amino acids. The CDR3 here is CSASSQGSGYEQYF. CDR3 coding DNA: TGCAGTGCTAGTTCCCAGGGATCAGGGTACGAGCAGTACTTC.

For this clonotype: Its ends do not fully match the called genes, so a read error is possible. This chain joins TRBV6-2 or TRBV6-3 and TRBJ2-7; 11 nucleotides line up with TRBD2. Germline loops: CDR1 MNHEY, CDR2 SVGEGT. This CDR3 comprises 15 residues. For the CDR3, the DNA is TGTGCCTGCAGCCGCTCTGGACTAGCGGGCTACGAGCAGTACTTC. Translated: CACSRSGLAGYEQYF.

A few counts support this clonotype. The chain employs TRBV7-9 and TRBJ2-3; 7 bases fit TRBD2. Germline lookup yields CDR1 SEHNR and CDR2 FQNEAQ (reference sequence). The ends lost 1 base at V and 1 base at J; junction bases unmatched: 11. The CDR3 spans 18 residues. CDR3 loop: CASSLGSGDLLGTDTQYF. CDR3 DNA sequence: TGTGCCAGCAGCTTAGGGAGCGGGGACCTTTTGGGCACAGATACGCAGTATTTT.

This chain joins TRBV7-2 and TRBJ2-2, with D unclear. The CDR3 spans 13 residues. The V end lost 2 bases, the J end lost 6 bases, and 7 bases lay between the germline ends. Germline V gives CDR1 SGHTA, CDR2 FQGNSA. The CDR3, as DNA: TGTGCCAGCAGCTTAAAGGTCTCCGGGGAGCTGTTTTTT. It specifies CASSLKVSGELFF. Complete variable domain (other parts from reference TRBV7-2 and TRBJ2-2): GAGVSQSPSNKVTEKGKDVELRCDPISGHTALYWYRQSLGQGLEFLIYFQGNSAPDKSGLPSDRFSAERTGGSVSTLTIQRTQQEDSAVYLCASSLKVSGELFFGEGSRLTVL.

This chain links TRBV20-1 with TRBJ2-5; 7 bases match TRBD2. This CDR3 is built from 17 residues. CDR1 is DFQATT and CDR2 is SNEGSKA in the germline V gene (reference sequence). The V gene end was trimmed by 4 bases and the J gene end by 11 bases; junction bases not matched to a gene: 25. The CDR3: CSAIVGLGASPKNEQYF. The DNA of the CDR3 is TGCAGTGCTATTGTTGGACTAGGGGCATCGCCCAAAAATGAGCAGTACTTC.

This clonotype was seen a handful of times. Sequence at one end of the junction differs from germline and may be a read error. The rearrangement uses TRBV4-1 and TRBJ2-5; 14 bases fit TRBD2. CDR1 and CDR2 (germline): MGHRA, YSYEKL. This CDR3 spans 18 amino acids. The DNA for the CDR3 is TGCGCCAGCACCCAAAAAACGACTAGCGGGGGGGAGGAGGAGACCCAGTACTTC. As protein: CASTQKTTSGGEEETQYF.

The rearrangement uses TRBV7-2 and TRBJ2-3; 7 bases map to TRBD2. Germline values: CDR1 SGHTA, CDR2 FQGNSA. CDR3 length equals 15 residues. Trimming cost V 6 bases and J 5 bases; bases outside gene matches: 11. CDR3 residues: CASRQGGRALDTQYF. The CDR3 nucleotides are TGTGCCAGCAGGCAAGGTGGGAGGGCACTAGATACGCAGTATTTT.

This sequence joins TRBV7-2 and TRBJ1-2; the D gene is possibly TRBD1 (6 bases). Germline-derived CDR1 and CDR2 are SGHTA and FQGNSA. This CDR3 is 14 amino acids long. V lost 1 base and J lost 2, with 8 bases in between. This chain's CDR3 is CASSLEGQNYGYTF. In DNA, the CDR3 is TGTGCCAGCAGCTTAGAAGGACAGAACTATGGCTACACCTTC.

The rearrangement links TRBV21-1 to TRBJ2-3; the table assigns TRBD1, which was not confirmed against the DNA. TRBV21-1 is listed as a pseudogene. This CDR3 is built from 14 residues. Here the CDR3 DNA reads TGTGCCAGCAGCAAACCCTGGGACAGGGTTGCGCAGTATTTT. Translation: CASSKPWDRVAQYF.

The table lists this clonotype with a count of one. CDR3 in amino acids: CASSPSSGGPRHRETQYF. The CDR3 DNA sequence: TGTGCCAGCAGTCCATCTAGCGGGGGTCCAAGGCACCGGGAGACCCAGTACTTC. The chain carries TRBV6-2 or TRBV6-3 and TRBJ2-7, with 10 bases aligning to TRBD2. Judging by the DNA end, TRBJ2-5 fits better; the J call may be wrong. The CDR3 sequence is 18 residues long. Germline V gene data show CDR1 as MNHEY and CDR2 as SVGEGT.

This clonotype has more than one count but fewer than ten. The genes are TRBV4-2 and TRBJ2-7; D is undetermined. The CDR3 is made up of 16 amino acids. Germline V lookup: CDR1 LGHNA, CDR2 YNFKEQ. V was trimmed by 0 bases and J by 1 base, leaving 13 bases between them. The CDR3 DNA follows: TGTGCCAGCAGCCAAGATCTCACGATCCTTTCCTACGAGCAGTACTTC. Its protein is CASSQDLTILSYEQYF.

This clonotype was observed a handful of times. This chain connects TRBV5-5 to TRBJ1-6; D remains unclear. Germline V gives CDR1 SGHKS, CDR2 YYEKEE (reference sequence). This CDR3 contains 15 residues. Trimming took off 4 bases at V and 5 bases at J, with 13 bases between the two ends. This chain's CDR3 is CASSAEGLDNSPLHF. The CDR3 DNA follows: TGTGCCAGCAGCGCTGAGGGTTTGGATAATTCACCCCTCCACTTT.

The chain uses TRBV4-2 and TRBJ1-4, with 8 bases lining up with TRBD1. Looked up from germline, CDR1 is LGHNA and CDR2 is YNFKEQ. V lost 4 bases, J lost 5 bases, and 6 bases stayed unmatched. The CDR3 sequence is 15 residues long. CDR3 DNA sequence: TGTGCCAGCAGCCTATCACAGGGGGAGAATGAAAAACTGTTTTTT. Amino acids: CASSLSQGENEKLFF.

As DNA, the CDR3 is TGTGCCAGCAGTCAGGGTCCCGGGGATACGCAGTATTTT. Its protein is CASSQGPGDTQYF. J is TRBJ2-3 and V is TRBV6-6; possible D gene TRBD1, 5 bases. With 5 bases removed from V and 6 bases from J, the gap between germline ends came to 12 bases. The CDR3 contains 13 residues. Per germline, CDR1 MNHNY and CDR2 SVGAGI (reference sequence).

This chain links TRBV3-1 with TRBJ2-1; D gene uncertain. Trimming removed 0 bases at V and 9 bases at J, with 3 bases between. This CDR3 is 11 amino acids long. Per the germline V gene, CDR1 is LGHDT and CDR2 is YNNKEL (reference sequence). The CDR3 coding sequence is TGTGCCAGCAGCCAAGATGTTGAGCAGTTCTTC. This encodes CASSQDVEQFF.

In its sample, this clonotype was seen many times. This sequence joins TRBV2 and TRBJ2-7; 9 nucleotides agree with TRBD2. V gave up 7 bases and J gave up 6 bases; unmatched junction bases: 7. CDR3 length equals 13 residues. Germline loops: CDR1 SNHLY, CDR2 FYNNEI. CDR3 nucleotides: TGTGCCAGCATAGCGGGAGTGTCCCGCGAGCAGTACTTC. This translates into CASIAGVSREQYF.

The V gene is TRBV28, the J gene TRBJ2-7, with a tentative D call TRBD2 (5 bases). Germline lookup yields CDR1 MDHEN and CDR2 SYDVKM. Trimming left V 6 bases short and J 5 bases short, with 14 bases between. CDR3 size: 13 residues. CDR3 in amino acids: CASRGTRRNEQYF. The CDR3 DNA follows: TGTGCCAGCAGAGGCACTAGACGGAACGAGCAGTACTTC.

A remark on this clonotype: This clone may be a read error of a much larger clone one base away. This chain links TRBV15 with TRBJ2-1; TRBD2 is a possible D gene (6 bases). The CDR3 has 15 residues. The germline gives CDR1 LNHNV, CDR2 YYDKDF (reference sequence). Trimming pared 0 bases from V and 8 bases from J, leaving 14 bases between. The CDR3, as DNA: TGTGCCACCAGCAGAGATTATGGGGGGACGGATGAGCAGTTCTTC. This codes for CATSRDYGGTDEQFF.

The V and J genes are TRBV7-2 and TRBJ2-2, with a weak D call TRBD2 (6 bases). The germline V gene encodes CDR1 SGHTA and CDR2 FQGNSA. With 5 bases removed from V and 6 bases from J, the gap between germline ends came to 19 bases. The CDR3 runs 16 residues. The CDR3 region is CASSPQPGVLSGELFF. For the CDR3, the DNA is TGTGCCAGCAGCCCACAGCCGGGGGTACTGTCCGGGGAGCTGTTTTTT.

This clonotype was found a few times. This chain connects TRBV14 to TRBJ2-5, with D tentatively TRBD2 (5 bases). Germline V gene data show CDR1 as SGHDN and CDR2 as FVKESK. The CDR3 is made up of 14 amino acids. Trimming left V 0 bases short and J 5 bases short, with 10 bases between. DNA for the CDR3: TGTGCCAGCAGCCAAGAACGAGGAGGCGAGACCCAGTACTTC. Protein sequence: CASSQERGGETQYF.

CDR3 DNA: TGCAGGCTCGCGAGCGGACTTAACACAGATACGCAGTATTTT. This translates into CRLASGLNTDTQYF. The chain links TRBV20-1 to TRBJ2-3; a possible D gene is TRBD2 (5 bases). CDR3 size: 14 residues. Germline-derived CDR1 and CDR2 are DFQATT and SNEGSKA (reference sequence).

The CDR3 DNA reads TGTGCCAGCAGCGTAGGGACAGGGGGTTCAACCACAAACATTCAGTACTTC. The encoded protein is CASSVGTGGSTTNIQYF. This chain uses TRBV7-8 with TRBJ2-4; 11 bases align to TRBD1. The germline CDR1 and CDR2 sequences are SGHVS and FQNEAQ. V shed 5 bases and J 6 bases; nucleotides not matched to a gene: 12. CDR3 length: 17 residues.

The rearrangement joins TRBV5-1 to TRBJ2-7; TRBD2 agrees at 13 bases. The CDR3 totals 15 residues. In germline, CDR1 is SGHRS, CDR2 YFSETQ. The junction had 3 bases not matched to a gene; V was cut back by 2 bases and J by 4 bases. The CDR3: CASSFGTSGKYEQYF. The CDR3 nucleotides read TGCGCCAGCAGCTTCGGGACTAGCGGGAAGTACGAGCAGTACTTC.

This clonotype has a handful of counts. This chain joins TRBV7-9 and TRBJ2-6, with 10 bases fitting TRBD1. Trimming cost V 5 bases and J 4 bases; bases outside gene matches: 11. There are 18 residues in the CDR3. Germline V lookup: CDR1 SEHNR, CDR2 FQNEAQ (reference sequence). For the CDR3, the DNA is TGTGCCAGCAGCCCAATGACAGGGGGCGCCTTCGGGGCCAACGTCCTGACTTTC. Translating gives CASSPMTGGAFGANVLTF.

The chain couples TRBV7-2 to TRBJ1-2, with TRBD1 matching over 11 bases. The CDR3 spans 15 residues. Trimming cost V 1 base and J 6 bases; bases outside gene matches: 4. Germline V CDR1 and CDR2: SGHTA, FQGNSA. DNA of the CDR3: TGTGCCAGCAGCTTAGAGGCGGGACAGGGGGATGGCTACACCTTC. Translating gives CASSLEAGQGDGYTF.